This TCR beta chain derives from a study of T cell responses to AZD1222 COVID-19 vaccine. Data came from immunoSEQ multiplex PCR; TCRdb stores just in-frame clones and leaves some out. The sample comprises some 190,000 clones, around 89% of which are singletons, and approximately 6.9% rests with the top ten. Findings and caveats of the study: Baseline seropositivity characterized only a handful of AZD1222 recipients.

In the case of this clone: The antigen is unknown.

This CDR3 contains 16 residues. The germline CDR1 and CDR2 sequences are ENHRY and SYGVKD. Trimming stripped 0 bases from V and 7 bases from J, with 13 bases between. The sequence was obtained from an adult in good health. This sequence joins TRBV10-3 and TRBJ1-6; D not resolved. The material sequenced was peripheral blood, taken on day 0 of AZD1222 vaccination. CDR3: CAISESWGDRNSPLHF. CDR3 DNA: TGTGCCATCAGTGAGTCGTGGGGAGATCGGAATTCACCCCTCCACTTT.